This T cell receptor (beta chain) is from a study of shared T cell receptors in the human thymus. The CDR3 has 15 residues. J gave up 3 bases and V 5 bases, and 10 bases lay outside the gene matches. Germline lookup yields CDR1 SQVTM and CDR2 ANQGSEA. Clones were read by immunoSEQ multiplex PCR, and TCRdb kept only the in-frame ones, dropping some. The sample lists under 700,000 clones, roughly 74% seen once, with less than 0.015% in the top ten. This sample was shared with a second study, whose subject was human thymus T cells. That paper states: The study used thymus tissue resected during corrective heart surgery. Apparent skewing of V and J gene usage characterized both thymic and blood repertoires.

Material: thymocytes. The rearrangement links TRBV29-1 to TRBJ2-1; 7 nucleotides match TRBD1. The sequence was collected from a boy less than two years old with a congenital heart defect. The CDR3 sequence: CSVPSKGARYNEQFF. As DNA, the CDR3 is TGCAGCGTTCCCTCAAAGGGGGCGCGCTACAATGAGCAGTTCTTC.